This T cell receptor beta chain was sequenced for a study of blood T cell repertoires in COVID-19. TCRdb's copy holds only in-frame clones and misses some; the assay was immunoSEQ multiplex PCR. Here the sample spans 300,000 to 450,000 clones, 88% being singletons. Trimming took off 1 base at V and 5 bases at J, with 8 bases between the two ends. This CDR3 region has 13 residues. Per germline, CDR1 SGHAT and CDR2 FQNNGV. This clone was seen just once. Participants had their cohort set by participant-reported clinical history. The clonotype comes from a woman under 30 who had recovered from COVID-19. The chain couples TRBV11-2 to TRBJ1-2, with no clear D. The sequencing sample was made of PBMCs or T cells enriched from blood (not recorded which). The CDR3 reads CASSLVGGYGYTF. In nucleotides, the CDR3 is TGTGCCAGCAGCTTAGTGGGCGGGTATGGCTACACCTTC.